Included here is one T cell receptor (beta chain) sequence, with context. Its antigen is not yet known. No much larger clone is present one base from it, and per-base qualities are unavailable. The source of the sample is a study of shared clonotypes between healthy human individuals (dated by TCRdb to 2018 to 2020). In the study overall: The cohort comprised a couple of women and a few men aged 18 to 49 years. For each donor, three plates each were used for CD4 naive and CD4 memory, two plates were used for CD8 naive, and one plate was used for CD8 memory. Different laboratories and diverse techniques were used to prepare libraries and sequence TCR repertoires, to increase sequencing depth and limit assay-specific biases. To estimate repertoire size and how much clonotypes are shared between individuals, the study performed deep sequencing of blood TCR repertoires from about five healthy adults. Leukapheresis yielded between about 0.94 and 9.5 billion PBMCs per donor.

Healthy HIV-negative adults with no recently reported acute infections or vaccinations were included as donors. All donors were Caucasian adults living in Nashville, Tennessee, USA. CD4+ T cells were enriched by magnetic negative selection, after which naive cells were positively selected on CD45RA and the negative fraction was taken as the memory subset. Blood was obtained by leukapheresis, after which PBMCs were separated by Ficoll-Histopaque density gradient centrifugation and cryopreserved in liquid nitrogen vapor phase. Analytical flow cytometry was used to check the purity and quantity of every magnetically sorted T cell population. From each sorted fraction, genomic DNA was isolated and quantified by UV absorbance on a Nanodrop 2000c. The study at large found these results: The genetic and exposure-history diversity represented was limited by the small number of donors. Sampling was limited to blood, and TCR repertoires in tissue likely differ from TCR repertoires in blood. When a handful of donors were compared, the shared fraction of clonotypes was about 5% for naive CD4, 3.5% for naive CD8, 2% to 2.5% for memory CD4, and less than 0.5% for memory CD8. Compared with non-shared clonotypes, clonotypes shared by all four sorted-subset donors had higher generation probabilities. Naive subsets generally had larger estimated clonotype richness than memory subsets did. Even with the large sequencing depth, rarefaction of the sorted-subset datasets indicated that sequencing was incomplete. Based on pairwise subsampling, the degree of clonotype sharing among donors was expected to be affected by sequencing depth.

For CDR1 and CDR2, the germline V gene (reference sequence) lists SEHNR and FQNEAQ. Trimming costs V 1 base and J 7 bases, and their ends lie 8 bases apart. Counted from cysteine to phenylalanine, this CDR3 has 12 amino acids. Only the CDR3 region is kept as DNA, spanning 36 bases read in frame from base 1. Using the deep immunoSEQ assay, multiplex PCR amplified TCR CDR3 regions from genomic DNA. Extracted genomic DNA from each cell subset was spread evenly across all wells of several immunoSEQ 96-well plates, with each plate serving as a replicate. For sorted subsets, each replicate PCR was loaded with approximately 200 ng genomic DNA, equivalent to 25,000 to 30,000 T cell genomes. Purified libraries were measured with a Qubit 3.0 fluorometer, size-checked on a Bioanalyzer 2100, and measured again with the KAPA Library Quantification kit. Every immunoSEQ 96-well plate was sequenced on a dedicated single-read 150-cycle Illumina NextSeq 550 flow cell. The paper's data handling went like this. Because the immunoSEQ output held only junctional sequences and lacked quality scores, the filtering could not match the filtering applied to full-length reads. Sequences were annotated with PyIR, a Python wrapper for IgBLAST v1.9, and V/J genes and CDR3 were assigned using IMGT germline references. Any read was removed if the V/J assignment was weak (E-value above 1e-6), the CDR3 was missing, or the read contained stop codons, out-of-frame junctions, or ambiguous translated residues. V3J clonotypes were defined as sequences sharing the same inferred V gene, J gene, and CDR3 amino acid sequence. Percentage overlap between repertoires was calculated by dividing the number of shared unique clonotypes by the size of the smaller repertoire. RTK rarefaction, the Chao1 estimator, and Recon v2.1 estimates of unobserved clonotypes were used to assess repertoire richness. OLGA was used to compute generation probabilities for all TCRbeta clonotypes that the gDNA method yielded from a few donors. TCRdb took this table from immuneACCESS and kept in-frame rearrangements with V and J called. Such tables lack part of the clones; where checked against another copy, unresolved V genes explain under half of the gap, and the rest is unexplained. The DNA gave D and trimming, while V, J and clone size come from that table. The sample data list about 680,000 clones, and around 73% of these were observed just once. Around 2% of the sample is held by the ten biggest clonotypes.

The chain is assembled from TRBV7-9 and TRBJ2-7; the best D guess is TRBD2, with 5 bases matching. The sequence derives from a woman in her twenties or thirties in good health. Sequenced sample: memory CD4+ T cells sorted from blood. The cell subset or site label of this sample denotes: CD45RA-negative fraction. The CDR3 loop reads CASSLDGIEQYF. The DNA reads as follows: TGTGCCAGCAGCTTAGACGGGATAGAGCAGTACTTC.